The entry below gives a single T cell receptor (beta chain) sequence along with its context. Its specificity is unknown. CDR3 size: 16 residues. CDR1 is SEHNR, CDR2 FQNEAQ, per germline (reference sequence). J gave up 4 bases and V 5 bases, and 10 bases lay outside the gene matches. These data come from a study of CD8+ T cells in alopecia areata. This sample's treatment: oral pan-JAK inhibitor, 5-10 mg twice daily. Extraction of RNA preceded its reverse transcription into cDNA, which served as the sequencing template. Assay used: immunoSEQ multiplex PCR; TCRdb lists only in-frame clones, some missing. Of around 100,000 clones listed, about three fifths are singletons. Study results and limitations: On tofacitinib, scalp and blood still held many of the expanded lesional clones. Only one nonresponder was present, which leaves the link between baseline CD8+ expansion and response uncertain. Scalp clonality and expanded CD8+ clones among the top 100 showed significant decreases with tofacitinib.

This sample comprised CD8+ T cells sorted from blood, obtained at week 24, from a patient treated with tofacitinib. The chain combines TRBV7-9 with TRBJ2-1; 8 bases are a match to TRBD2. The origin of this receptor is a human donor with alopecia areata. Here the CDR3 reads CASSPAPSGLYNEQFF. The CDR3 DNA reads TGTGCCAGCAGCCCAGCCCCTAGCGGGCTATACAATGAGCAGTTCTTC.